This T cell receptor beta chain was identified in a study of blood T cell repertoires in COVID-19. About the study: Acute and convalescent COVID-19 specimens originated in the United States, Italy and Spain. From T cells, B-cell-depleted T cells, or PBMCs came the material, which was cDNA or gDNA.

Authors' analysis steps: Reference gene primer amplification yielded estimated nucleated cell counts. TCRdb's table, derived via immunoSEQ multiplex PCR, lists solely in-frame clones and lacks some. From that table come the V and J calls and clone size; the DNA was used to work out D and trimming. The sample lists 150,000 to 200,000 clones, roughly 79% occurring once. CDR1 MNHEY and CDR2 SVGAGI come from the germline V gene. The length of the CDR3 is 13 residues. V dropped 6 bases and J dropped 2; count of bases not matched to a gene: 4. V and J are TRBV6-5 and TRBJ2-7, with 7 bases lining up with TRBD1. Source material: peripheral blood. The receptor was isolated from a woman between 65 and 79 years old with acute or convalescent COVID-19. The CDR3: CASRGQRTYEQYF. The CDR3 nucleotides are TGTGCCAGCAGGGGACAGCGAACCTACGAGCAGTACTTC.